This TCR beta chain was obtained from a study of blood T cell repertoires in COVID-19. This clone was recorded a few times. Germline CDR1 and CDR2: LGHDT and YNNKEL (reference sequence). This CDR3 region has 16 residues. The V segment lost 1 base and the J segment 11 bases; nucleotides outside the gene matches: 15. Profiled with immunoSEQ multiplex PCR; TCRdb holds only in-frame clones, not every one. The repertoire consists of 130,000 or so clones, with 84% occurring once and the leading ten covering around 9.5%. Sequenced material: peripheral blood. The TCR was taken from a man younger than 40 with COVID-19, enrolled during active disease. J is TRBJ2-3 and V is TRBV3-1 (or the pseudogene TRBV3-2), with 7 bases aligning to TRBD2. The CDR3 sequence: CASSQVGAGDPKEQYF. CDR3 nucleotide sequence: TGTGCCAGCAGCCAAGTCGGCGCGGGAGACCCAAAGGAGCAGTATTTT.